This T cell receptor (beta chain) was sequenced in a study of shared clonotypes between healthy human individuals. Profiling relied on immunoSEQ multiplex PCR, and the TCRdb table lists in-frame clones only, not all of them. This sample has 1.4 million or so clones, with around 98.5% found just once. The V gene's germline CDR1 is SGHTA and CDR2 FQGTGA. This CDR3 contains 17 residues. Trimming pared 5 bases from V and 0 bases from J, leaving 19 bases between. Sequenced: naive CD4+ T cells sorted from blood. This sample's subset: CD45RA+ positively selected. The TCR was taken from a man aged 25-40 years in good health. V is TRBV7-3 and J is TRBJ1-1, with a weak D call TRBD1 (6 bases). DNA for the CDR3: TGTGCCAGCAGCCCTCAACCGGGACATTCCATGAACACTGAAGCTTTCTTT. The encoded protein is CASSPQPGHSMNTEAFF.